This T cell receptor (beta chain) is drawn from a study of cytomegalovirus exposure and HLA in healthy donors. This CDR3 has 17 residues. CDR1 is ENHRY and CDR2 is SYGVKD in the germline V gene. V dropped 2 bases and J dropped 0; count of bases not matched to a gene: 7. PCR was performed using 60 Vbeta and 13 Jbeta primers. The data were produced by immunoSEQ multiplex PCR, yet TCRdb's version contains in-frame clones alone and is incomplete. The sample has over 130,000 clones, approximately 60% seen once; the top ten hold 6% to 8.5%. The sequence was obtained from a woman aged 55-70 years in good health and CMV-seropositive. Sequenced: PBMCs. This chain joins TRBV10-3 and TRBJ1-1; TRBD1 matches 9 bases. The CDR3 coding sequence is TGTGCCATCAGTGAGGACAGGGGGTCGCGGTTGAACACTGAAGCTTTCTTT. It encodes CAISEDRGSRLNTEAFF.